This T cell receptor (beta chain) was sequenced during a study of blood T cell repertoires in COVID-19. Measured with immunoSEQ multiplex PCR; TCRdb has only the in-frame clones, and not every one. The table lists roughly 260,000 clones, about nine tenths of them singletons, with roughly 2.6% in the top ten. The ends lost 3 bases at V and 2 bases at J; junction bases unmatched: 3. This CDR3 is built from 15 residues. CDR1 is SGDLS and CDR2 is YYNGEE in the germline V gene. Assignment of participants to cohorts was predicated upon participant-reported clinical history. Two negative PCRs, clearance, or symptom resolution had been documented for recovered Cohort 3 donors.

Input material: PBMCs or T cells enriched from blood (not recorded which). The genes are TRBV9 and TRBJ2-1; 9 positions match TRBD2. This TCR came from a woman in her late teens or twenties who had recovered from COVID-19. The CDR3 region has the DNA TGTGCCAGCAGCGCGCGACTAGCGGCCTACAATGAGCAGTTCTTC. Amino acid sequence: CASSARLAAYNEQFF.